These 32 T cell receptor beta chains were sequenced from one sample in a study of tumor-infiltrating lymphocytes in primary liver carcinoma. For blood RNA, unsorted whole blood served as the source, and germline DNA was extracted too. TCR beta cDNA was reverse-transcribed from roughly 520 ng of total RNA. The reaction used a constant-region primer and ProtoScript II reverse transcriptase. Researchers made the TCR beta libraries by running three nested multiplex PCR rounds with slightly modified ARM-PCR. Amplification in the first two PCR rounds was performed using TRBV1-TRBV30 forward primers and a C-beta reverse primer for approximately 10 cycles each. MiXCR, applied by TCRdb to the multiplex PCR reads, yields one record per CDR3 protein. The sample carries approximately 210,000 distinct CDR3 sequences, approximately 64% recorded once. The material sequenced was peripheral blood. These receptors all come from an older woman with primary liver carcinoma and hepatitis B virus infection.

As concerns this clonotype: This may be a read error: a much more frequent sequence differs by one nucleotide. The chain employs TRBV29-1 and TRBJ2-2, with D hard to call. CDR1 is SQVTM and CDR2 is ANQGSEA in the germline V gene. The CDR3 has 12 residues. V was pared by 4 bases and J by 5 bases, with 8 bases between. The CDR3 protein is CSVVLRTGELFF. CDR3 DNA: TGCAGCGTTGTTCTGAGAACCGGGGAGCTGTTTTTT.

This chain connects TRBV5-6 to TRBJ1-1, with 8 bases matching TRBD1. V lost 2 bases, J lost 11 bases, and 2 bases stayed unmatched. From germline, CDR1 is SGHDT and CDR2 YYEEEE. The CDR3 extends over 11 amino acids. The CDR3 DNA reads TGTGCCAGCAGCTTCCGGGACAGGGCTTTCTTT. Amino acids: CASSFRDRAFF.

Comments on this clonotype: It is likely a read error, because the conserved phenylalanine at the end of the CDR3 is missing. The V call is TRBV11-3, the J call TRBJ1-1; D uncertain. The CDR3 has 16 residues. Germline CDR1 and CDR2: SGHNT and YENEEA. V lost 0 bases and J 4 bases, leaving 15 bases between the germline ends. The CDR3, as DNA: TGTGCCAGCAGCTTAGATTTGAACGGTTTAGGCACTGAAGCTTTCTTA. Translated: CASSLDLNGLGTEAFL.

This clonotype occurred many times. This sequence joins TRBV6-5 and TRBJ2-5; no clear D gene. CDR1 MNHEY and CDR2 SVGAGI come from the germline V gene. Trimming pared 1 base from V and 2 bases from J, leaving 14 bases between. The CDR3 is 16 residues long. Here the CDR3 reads CASSYLGGPTQETQYF. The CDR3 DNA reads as TGTGCCAGCAGTTACTTAGGCGGACCTACTCAAGAGACCCAGTACTTC.

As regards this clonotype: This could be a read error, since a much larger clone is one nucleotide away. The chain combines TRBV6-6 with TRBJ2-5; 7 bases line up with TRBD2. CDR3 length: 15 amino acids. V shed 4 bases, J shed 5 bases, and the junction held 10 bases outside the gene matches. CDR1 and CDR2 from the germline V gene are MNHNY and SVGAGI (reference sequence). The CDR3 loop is CASSSGGTANETQYF. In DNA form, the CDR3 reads TGTGCCAGCAGTTCGGGGGGAACCGCCAATGAGACCCAGTACTTC.

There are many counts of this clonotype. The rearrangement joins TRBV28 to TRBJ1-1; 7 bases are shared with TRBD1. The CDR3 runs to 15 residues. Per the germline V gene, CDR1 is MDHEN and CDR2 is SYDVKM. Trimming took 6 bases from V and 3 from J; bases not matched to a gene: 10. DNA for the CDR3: TGTGCCAGCAGGGCTCGACAGGGATTGGACACTGAAGCTTTCTTT. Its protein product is CASRARQGLDTEAFF.

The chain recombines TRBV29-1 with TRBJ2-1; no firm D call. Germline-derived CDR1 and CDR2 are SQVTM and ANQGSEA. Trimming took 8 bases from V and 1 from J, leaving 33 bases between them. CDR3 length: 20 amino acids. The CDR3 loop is CSIPALGVQENRKSYNEQFF. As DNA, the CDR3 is TGCAGCATTCCCGCGTTGGGTGTTCAGGAGAACAGAAAATCCTACAATGAGCAGTTCTTC.

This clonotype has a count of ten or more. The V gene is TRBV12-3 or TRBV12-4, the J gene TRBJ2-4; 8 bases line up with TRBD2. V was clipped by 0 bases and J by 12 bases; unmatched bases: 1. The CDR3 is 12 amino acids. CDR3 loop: CASSLARGAQYF. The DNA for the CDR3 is TGTGCCAGCAGTTTAGCGCGGGGGGCTCAGTACTTC.

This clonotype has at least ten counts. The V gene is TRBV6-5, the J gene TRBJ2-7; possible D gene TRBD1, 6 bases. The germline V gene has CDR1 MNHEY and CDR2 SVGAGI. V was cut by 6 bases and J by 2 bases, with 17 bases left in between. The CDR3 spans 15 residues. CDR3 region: CASSKTFRGPYEQYF. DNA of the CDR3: TGTGCCAGCAGCAAGACCTTCAGGGGACCCTACGAGCAGTACTTC.

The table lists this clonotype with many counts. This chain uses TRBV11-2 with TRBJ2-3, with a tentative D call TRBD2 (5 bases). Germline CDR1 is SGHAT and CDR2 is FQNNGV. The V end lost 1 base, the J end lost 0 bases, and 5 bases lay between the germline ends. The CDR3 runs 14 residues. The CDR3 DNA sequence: TGTGCCAGCAGCTTAGGGACTAGCACAGATACGCAGTATTTT. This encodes CASSLGTSTDTQYF.

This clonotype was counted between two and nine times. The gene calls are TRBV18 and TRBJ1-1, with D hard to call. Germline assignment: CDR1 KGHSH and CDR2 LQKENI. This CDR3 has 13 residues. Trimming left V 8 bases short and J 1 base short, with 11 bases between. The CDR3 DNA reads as TGTGCCAGCACGCTGACACAGAACACTGAAGCTTTCTTT. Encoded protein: CASTLTQNTEAFF.

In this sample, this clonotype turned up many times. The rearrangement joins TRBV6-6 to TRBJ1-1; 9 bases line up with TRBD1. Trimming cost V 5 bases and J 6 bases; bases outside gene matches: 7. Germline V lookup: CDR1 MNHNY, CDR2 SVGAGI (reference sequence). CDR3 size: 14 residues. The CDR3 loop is CASSLGQGTPEAFF. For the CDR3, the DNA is TGTGCCAGCAGTCTGGGACAGGGTACCCCTGAAGCTTTCTTT.

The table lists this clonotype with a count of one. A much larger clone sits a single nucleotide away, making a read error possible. CDR3: CASSLDMYGELLF. The DNA for the CDR3 is TGTGCCAGCAGCTTGGACATGTATGGGGAGCTGCTTTTT. This sequence joins TRBV5-4 and TRBJ2-2; a weak D match, TRBD2 (5 bases). The CDR3 sequence is 13 residues long. CDR1 SGHNT and CDR2 YYREEE come from the germline V gene (reference sequence).

The CDR3 bases are TGCAGCGTCGTGAGCAGGTCAGATACGCAGTATTTT. It is translated as CSVVSRSDTQYF. V and J are TRBV29-1 and TRBJ2-3; no reliable D call. V was cut by 6 bases and J by 4 bases, with 11 bases left in between. The germline CDR1 and CDR2 sequences are SQVTM and ANQGSEA. There are 12 residues in the CDR3.

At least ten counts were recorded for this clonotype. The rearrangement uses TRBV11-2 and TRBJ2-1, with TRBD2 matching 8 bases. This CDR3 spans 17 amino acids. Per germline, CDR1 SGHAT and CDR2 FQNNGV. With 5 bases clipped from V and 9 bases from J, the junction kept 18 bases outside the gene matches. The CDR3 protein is CASSPRGGLDPGGEQFF. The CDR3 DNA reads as TGTGCCAGCAGCCCCCGGGGGGGACTAGACCCAGGAGGTGAGCAGTTCTTC.

The CDR3 here is CASSFGGIGADTQYF. For the CDR3, the DNA is TGTGCCAGCAGTTTTGGGGGGATCGGGGCAGATACGCAGTATTTT. The chain links TRBV28 to TRBJ2-3; D is perhaps TRBD2 (6 bases). V was clipped by 3 bases and J by 4 bases, with 14 bases between them. CDR3 length: 15 amino acids. CDR1 and CDR2 from the germline V gene are MDHEN and SYDVKM.

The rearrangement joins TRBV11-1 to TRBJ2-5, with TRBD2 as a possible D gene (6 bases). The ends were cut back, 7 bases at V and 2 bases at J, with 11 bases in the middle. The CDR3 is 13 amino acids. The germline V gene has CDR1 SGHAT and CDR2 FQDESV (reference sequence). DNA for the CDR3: TGTGCCAGCAACACGGGAGAACAAGAGACCCAGTACTTC. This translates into CASNTGEQETQYF.

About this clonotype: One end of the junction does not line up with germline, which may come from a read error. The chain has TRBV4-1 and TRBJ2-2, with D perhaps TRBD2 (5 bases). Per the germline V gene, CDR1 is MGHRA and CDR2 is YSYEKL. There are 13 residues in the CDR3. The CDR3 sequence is CASSHAVAGELFF. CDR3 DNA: TGCGCCAGCAGCCACGCCGTAGCCGGGGAGCTGTTCTTT.

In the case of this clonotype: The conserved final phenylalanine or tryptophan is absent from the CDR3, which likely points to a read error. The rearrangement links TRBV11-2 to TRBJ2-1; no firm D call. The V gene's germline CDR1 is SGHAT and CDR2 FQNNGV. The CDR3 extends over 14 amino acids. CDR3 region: CTSSLERPHNEQFL. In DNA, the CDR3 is TGTACCAGTAGCTTAGAACGGCCACACAATGAGCAGTTCTTA.

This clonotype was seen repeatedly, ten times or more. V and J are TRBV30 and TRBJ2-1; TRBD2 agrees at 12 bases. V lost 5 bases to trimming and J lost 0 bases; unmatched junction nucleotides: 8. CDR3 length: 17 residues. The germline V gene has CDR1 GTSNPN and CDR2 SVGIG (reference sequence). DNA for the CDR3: TGTGCCTGGGCCCCCGGACTAGCGGGGAACTCCTACAATGAGCAGTTCTTC. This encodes CAWAPGLAGNSYNEQFF.

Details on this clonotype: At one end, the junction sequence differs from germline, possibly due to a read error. The CDR3 spells CANSFSGKTTGELFF. Written as DNA, the CDR3 is TGTGCCAACAGCTTTAGCGGCAAGACCACCGGGGAGCTGTTTTTT. The V gene is TRBV11-2, the J gene TRBJ2-2, with TRBD2 as a possible D gene (6 bases). CDR1 and CDR2 from the germline V gene are SGHAT and FQNNGV. This CDR3 has 15 amino acids.

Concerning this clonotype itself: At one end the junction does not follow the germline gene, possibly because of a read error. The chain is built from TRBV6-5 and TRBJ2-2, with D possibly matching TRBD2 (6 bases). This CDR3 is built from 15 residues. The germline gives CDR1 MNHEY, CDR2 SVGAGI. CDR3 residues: CASGYWGGRAGELFF. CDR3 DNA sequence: TGTGCCAGCGGTTACTGGGGAGGTAGGGCCGGGGAGCTGTTTTTT.

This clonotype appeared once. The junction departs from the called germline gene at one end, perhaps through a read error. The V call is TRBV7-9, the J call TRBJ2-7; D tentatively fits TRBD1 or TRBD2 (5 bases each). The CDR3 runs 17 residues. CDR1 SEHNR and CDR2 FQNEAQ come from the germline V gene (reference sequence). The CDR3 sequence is CACSLIDGTSSSYEQYF. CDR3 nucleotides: TGTGCCTGCAGCTTAATCGACGGGACGTCGAGCTCCTACGAGCAGTACTTC.

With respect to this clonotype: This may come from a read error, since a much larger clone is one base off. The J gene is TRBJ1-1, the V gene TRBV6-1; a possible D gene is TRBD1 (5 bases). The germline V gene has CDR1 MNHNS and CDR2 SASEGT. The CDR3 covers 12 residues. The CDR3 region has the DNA TGTGCTTCCGGGACCAAGGGGTCTGAAGCTTTCTTT. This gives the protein CASGTKGSEAFF.

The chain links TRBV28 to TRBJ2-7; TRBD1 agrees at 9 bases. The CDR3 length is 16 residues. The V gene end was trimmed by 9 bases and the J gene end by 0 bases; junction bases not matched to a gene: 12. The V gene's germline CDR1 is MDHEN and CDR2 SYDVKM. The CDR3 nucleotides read TGTGCCAGGGTGCCAAACGGGACAGGGATCTCCTACGAGCAGTACTTC. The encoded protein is CARVPNGTGISYEQYF.

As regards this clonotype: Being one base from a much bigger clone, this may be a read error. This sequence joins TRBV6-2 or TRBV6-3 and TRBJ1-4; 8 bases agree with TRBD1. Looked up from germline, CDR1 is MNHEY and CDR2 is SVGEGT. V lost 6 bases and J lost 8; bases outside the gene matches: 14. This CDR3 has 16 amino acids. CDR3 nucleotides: TGTGCCAGCAGCCCGGGACAGGACCAATTACACGAAAAACTGTTTTTT. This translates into CASSPGQDQLHEKLFF.

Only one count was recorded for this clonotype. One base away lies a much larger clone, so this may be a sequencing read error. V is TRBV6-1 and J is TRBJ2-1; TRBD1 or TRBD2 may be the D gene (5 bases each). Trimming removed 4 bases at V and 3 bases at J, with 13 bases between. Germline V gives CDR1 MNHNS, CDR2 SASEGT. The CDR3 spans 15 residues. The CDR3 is CASSGTGDVYNEQFF. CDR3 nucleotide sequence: TGTGCCAGCAGTGGCACCGGGGACGTCTACAATGAGCAGTTCTTC.

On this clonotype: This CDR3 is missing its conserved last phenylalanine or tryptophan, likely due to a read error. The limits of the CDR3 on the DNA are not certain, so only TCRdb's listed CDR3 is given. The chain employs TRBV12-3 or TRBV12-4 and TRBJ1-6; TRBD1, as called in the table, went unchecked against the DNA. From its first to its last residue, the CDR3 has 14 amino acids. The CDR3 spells CASSFMGANSPLHI.

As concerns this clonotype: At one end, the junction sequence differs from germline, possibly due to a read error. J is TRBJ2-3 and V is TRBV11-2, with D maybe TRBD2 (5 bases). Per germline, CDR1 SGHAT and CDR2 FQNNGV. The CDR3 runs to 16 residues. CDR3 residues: CASSSTLGGLTDTRYF. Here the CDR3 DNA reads TGTGCCAGCAGCTCTACTCTGGGCGGACTCACAGATACGCGGTATTTT.

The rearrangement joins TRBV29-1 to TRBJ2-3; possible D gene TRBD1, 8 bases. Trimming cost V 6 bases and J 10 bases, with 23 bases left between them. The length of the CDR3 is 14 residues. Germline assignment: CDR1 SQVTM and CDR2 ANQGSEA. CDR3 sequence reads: CSVHRGGSTDAQYF. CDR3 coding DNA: TGCAGCGTACACAGGGGGGGGAGCACGGATGCGCAGTATTTT.

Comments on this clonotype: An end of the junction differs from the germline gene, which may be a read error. The CDR3 region has the DNA TGTGCCAGCGGCTTAACGAGCGGGGGCACAGATACGGAGTATTTT. Protein: CASGLTSGGTDTEYF. The chain joins TRBV11-2 to TRBJ2-3, with 8 bases fitting TRBD2. The CDR3 spans 15 residues. From germline, CDR1 is SGHAT and CDR2 FQNNGV.

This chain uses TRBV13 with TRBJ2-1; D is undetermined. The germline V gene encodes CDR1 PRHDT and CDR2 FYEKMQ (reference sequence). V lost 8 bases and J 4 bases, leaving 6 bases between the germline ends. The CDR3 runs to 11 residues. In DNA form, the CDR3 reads TGTGCCAGCTGGGTTTACAATGAGCAGTTCTTC. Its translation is CASWVYNEQFF.